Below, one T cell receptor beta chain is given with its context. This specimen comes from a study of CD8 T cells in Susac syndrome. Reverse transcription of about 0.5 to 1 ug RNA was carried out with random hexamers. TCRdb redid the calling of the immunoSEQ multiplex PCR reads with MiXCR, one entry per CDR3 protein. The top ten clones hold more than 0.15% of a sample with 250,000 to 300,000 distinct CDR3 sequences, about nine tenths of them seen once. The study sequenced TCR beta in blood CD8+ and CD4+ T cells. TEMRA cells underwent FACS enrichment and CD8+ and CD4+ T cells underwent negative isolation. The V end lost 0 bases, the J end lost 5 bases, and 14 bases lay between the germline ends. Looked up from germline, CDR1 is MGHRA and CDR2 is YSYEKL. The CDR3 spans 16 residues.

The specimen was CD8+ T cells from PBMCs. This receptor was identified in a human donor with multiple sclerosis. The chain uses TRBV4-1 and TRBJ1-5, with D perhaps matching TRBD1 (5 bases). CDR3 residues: CASSQEGGLADQPQHF. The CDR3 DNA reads TGCGCCAGCAGCCAAGAGGGGGGACTCGCGGATCAGCCCCAGCATTTT.